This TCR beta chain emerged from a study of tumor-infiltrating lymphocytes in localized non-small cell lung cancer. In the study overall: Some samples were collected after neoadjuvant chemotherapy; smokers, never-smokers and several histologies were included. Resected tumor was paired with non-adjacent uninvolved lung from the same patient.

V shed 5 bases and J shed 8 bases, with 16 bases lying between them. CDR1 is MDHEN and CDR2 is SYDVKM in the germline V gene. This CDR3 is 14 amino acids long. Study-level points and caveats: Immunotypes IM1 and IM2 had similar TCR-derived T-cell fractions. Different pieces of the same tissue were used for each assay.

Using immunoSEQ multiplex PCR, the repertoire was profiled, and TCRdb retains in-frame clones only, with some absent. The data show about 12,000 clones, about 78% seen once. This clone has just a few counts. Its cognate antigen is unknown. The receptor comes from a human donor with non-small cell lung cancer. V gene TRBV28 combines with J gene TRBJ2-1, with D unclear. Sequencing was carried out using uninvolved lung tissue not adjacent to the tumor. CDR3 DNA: TGTGCCAGCAGTCCCCCTGGTCTGCACGATGAGCAGTTCTTC. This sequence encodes CASSPPGLHDEQFF.